The rows below give T cell receptor beta chains drawn from one sample of a study of blood T cell repertoires in COVID-19. Clones were read by immunoSEQ multiplex PCR, and TCRdb kept only the in-frame ones, dropping some. Of around 65,000 clones in the sample, around four fifths were seen once. Source material: peripheral blood. These receptor sequences come from a human donor in a cohort sampled during active COVID-19. The CDR3 runs from the conserved cysteine through the conserved F or W. D genes are given only for firm matches. Clone size is shown for a subset of rows, as once, few, many or a class of expanded clone.

V gene,D gene,clone size,J gene,CDR3 protein,CDR3 DNA
TRBV30,TRBD1,.,TRBJ1-6,CAWSPSDRAVSPLHF,TGTGCCTGGAGTCCCAGCGACAGGGCAGTTTCACCCCTCCACTTT
TRBV11-2,.,.,TRBJ1-3,CASSALTDRGNTIYF,TGTGCCAGCAGCGCCCTGACAGACCGAGGAAACACCATATATTTT
TRBV29-1,.,.,TRBJ2-5,CSASHSAAGETQYF,TGCAGTGCTAGTCACTCCGCAGCAGGGGAGACCCAGTACTTC
TRBV2,TRBD1,few,TRBJ1-2,CASSGLRGRAYGYTF,TGTGCCAGCAGTGGCCTTAGGGGGCGCGCCTATGGCTACACCTTC
TRBV7-9,TRBD1,.,TRBJ2-2,CASSLGLGDSHSGELFF,TGTGCCAGCAGCTTGGGGTTAGGGGACAGCCACTCCGGGGAGCTGTTTTTT
TRBV7-3,.,.,TRBJ2-3,CASSLLLSLNTDTQYF,TGTGCCAGCAGCCTCCTTCTTTCCCTAAACACAGATACGCAGTATTTT
TRBV28,.,.,TRBJ1-5,CASSLILNQPQHF,TGTGCCAGCAGTTTAATTCTGAATCAGCCCCAGCATTTT
TRBV24-1,.,.,TRBJ1-1,CATSDEQGTEAFF,TGTGCCACCAGTGATGAACAGGGAACTGAAGCTTTCTTT
TRBV3-1/TRBV3-2,.,.,TRBJ1-2,CASSQTTFDSNYGYTF,TGTGCCAGCAGCCAAACAACCTTTGACAGCAACTATGGCTACACCTTC
TRBV19,.,.,TRBJ1-4,CASSINSELATNEKLFF,TGTGCCAGTAGTATTAACAGTGAACTCGCAACTAATGAAAAACTGTTTTTT
TRBV27,.,.,TRBJ1-5,CASSLASDQPQHF,TGTGCCAGCAGCCTAGCGTCGGATCAGCCCCAGCATTTT
TRBV5-4,TRBD1,.,TRBJ2-7,CASSPQVGQGHEQYF,TGTGCCAGCAGCCCTCAAGTTGGACAGGGCCACGAGCAGTACTTC
TRBV5-4,.,.,TRBJ2-6,CASSGTRRGANVLTF,TGTGCCAGCAGCGGGACACGGCGGGGGGCCAACGTCCTGACTTTC
TRBV28,TRBD2,.,TRBJ2-7,CASSLSSLGEGSSYEQYF,TGTGCCAGCAGTTTGAGTTCCCTAGGGGAGGGAAGCTCCTACGAGCAGTACTTC
TRBV5-1,.,.,TRBJ2-6,CASRQVLSISGANVLTF,TGCGCCAGCCGTCAGGTTTTATCCATCTCTGGGGCCAACGTCCTGACTTTC
TRBV6-6,.,.,TRBJ2-5,CASSTSSQETQYF,TGTGCCAGCAGTACTAGTTCTCAAGAGACCCAGTACTTC
TRBV30,.,once,TRBJ1-6,CAWDPVASSPLHF,TGTGCCTGGGACCCTGTCGCGAGTTCACCCCTCCACTTT
TRBV19,TRBD1,.,TRBJ2-3,CASKARGREDTQYF,TGTGCCAGTAAGGCCAGGGGGCGCGAAGATACGCAGTATTTT
TRBV5-1,TRBD1,.,TRBJ2-7,CASGTGAYEQYF,TGCGCCAGCGGGACAGGGGCCTACGAGCAGTACTTC
TRBV6-5,.,.,TRBJ2-1,CASAVLPGLYNEQFF,TGTGCCAGCGCGGTTTTACCGGGACTCTACAATGAGCAGTTCTTC
TRBV3-1/TRBV3-2,.,.,TRBJ1-6,CASSQDRFNSPLHF,TGTGCCAGCAGCCAAGACAGGTTTAATTCACCCCTCCACTTT
TRBV19,.,few,TRBJ2-1,CASSIDPNREQFF,TGTGCCAGTAGTATAGACCCCAACAGGGAGCAGTTCTTC
TRBV5-1,.,.,TRBJ1-6,CASSLAPAGMGSPLHF,TGCGCCAGCAGCTTGGCCCCAGCGGGAATGGGTTCACCCCTCCACTTT
TRBV7-9,TRBD1,.,TRBJ1-4,CASVGTGATNEKLFF,TGTGCCAGCGTCGGGACAGGGGCAACTAATGAAAAACTGTTTTTT
TRBV25-1,.,.,TRBJ2-1,CASKGVDGHEQFF,TGTGCCAGCAAGGGGGTCGATGGACATGAGCAGTTCTTC
TRBV30,.,once,TRBJ1-5,CAWSGGGNQPQHF,TGTGCCTGGAGTGGCGGTGGCAATCAGCCCCAGCATTTT
TRBV14,TRBD2,.,TRBJ2-3,CASSQDLLAGLSDTQYF,TGTGCCAGCAGCCAAGATCTCCTAGCGGGGTTGTCAGATACGCAGTATTTT
TRBV5-1,.,.,TRBJ2-2,CASSLGRGNTGELFF,TGCGCCAGCAGCTTGGGCCGAGGCAACACCGGGGAGCTGTTTTTT
TRBV15,TRBD1,.,TRBJ1-5,CATSTQRSTGYSNQPQHF,TGTGCCACCAGCACCCAGAGGTCGACAGGGTATAGCAATCAGCCCCAGCATTTT
TRBV30,TRBD1,.,TRBJ1-1,CAWNGQGGTEAFF,TGTGCCTGGAACGGACAGGGGGGGACTGAAGCTTTCTTT
TRBV5-8,.,.,TRBJ1-5,CASSLQEAGNQPQHF,TGTGCCAGCAGCTTACAGGAAGCAGGCAATCAGCCCCAGCATTTT
TRBV5-1,.,once,TRBJ1-2,CASSLGTAYGYTF,TGCGCCAGCAGCTTGGGGACAGCTTATGGCTACACCTTC
TRBV7-9,.,.,TRBJ1-4,CASSLRQGGEKLFF,TGTGCCAGCAGCTTACGGCAGGGCGGAGAAAAACTGTTTTTT
TRBV2,.,.,TRBJ2-3,CASRPTVGRGDTQYF,TGTGCCAGCAGGCCCACAGTGGGTCGGGGAGATACGCAGTATTTT
TRBV5-1,TRBD1,.,TRBJ2-2,CASSLVGGNTGELFF,TGCGCCAGCAGCTTAGTAGGGGGCAACACCGGGGAGCTGTTTTTT
TRBV4-1,.,.,TRBJ1-1,CASSPQTGTSTEAFF,TGCGCCAGCAGCCCCCAAACCGGGACATCTACTGAAGCTTTCTTT
TRBV28,.,.,TRBJ2-3,CASSPGWGWGTDTQYF,TGTGCCAGCAGTCCTGGGTGGGGCTGGGGCACAGATACGCAGTATTTT
TRBV30,.,.,TRBJ1-2,CAWSRQANGYTF,TGTGCCTGGAGCCGACAGGCTAATGGCTACACCTTC
TRBV19,.,.,TRBJ2-2,CASSLSTTGLNTGELFF,TGTGCCAGTAGTCTCTCAACCACAGGGTTGAACACCGGGGAGCTGTTTTTT
TRBV11-3,.,.,TRBJ2-1,CASSREPRGEQFF,TGTGCCAGCTCCCGAGAGCCTCGGGGTGAGCAGTTCTTC
TRBV2,TRBD2,few,TRBJ2-1,CASSDATSGGNEQFF,TGTGCCAGCAGTGACGCGACTAGCGGGGGCAATGAGCAGTTCTTC
TRBV18,.,.,TRBJ1-6,CASSQDRSSSYNSPLHF,TGTGCCAGCTCACAAGACAGGTCTAGCTCCTATAATTCACCCCTCCACTTT
TRBV19,.,.,TRBJ1-3,CASSMGPLGNTIYF,TGTGCCAGTAGTATGGGGCCTCTCGGAAACACCATATATTTT
TRBV3-1/TRBV3-2,.,.,TRBJ2-7,CASSQLRNEQYF,TGTGCCAGCAGCCAGTTGCGAAACGAGCAGTACTTC
TRBV19,.,.,TRBJ1-1,CASSIVNSNTEAFF,TGTGCCAGTAGTATAGTCAATTCGAACACTGAAGCTTTCTTT
TRBV18,.,.,TRBJ1-4,CASSPTGSRAEKLFF,TGTGCCAGCTCACCTACCGGGTCGAGGGCTGAAAAACTGTTTTTT
TRBV14,.,.,TRBJ1-2,CASSLIQTALKAF,TGTGCCAGCAGCCTAATACAGACAGCCTTAAAGGCCTTC
TRBV10-1,TRBD2,once,TRBJ2-1,CASSVSRGGPNEQFF,TGCGCCAGCAGTGTATCGCGGGGGGGCCCCAATGAGCAGTTCTTC